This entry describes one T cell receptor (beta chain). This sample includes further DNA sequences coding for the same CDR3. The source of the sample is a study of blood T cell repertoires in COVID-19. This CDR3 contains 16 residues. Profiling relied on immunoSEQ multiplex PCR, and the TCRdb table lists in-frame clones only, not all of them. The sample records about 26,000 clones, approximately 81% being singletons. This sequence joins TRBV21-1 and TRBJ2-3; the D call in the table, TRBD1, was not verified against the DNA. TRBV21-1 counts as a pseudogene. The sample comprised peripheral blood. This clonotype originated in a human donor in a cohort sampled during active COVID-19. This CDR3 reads CASSSRTGAGTDTQYF. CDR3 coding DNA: TGTGCCAGCAGCAGCAGGACAGGGGCCGGCACAGATACGCAGTATTTT.